Detailed here is one T cell receptor (beta chain). The sample is drawn from a study of CD8 T cells in Susac syndrome. An amount of RNA that ranged from about 0.45 to 1 ug was reverse transcribed with random hexamers. Via MiXCR, TCRdb re-called the immunoSEQ multiplex PCR reads, giving one row per CDR3 protein. The sample yields 50,000 or so distinct CDR3 sequences, 80% to 95% seen once. CDR1 is GTSNPN, CDR2 SVGIG, per germline (reference sequence). Trimming stripped 0 bases from V and 4 bases from J, with 13 bases between. CDR3 length: 15 residues. The gene calls are TRBV30 and TRBJ1-5; D may be TRBD1 (6 bases). Sequencing was performed on CD8+ T cells from PBMCs. The TCR originated in a human donor in good health. In DNA form, the CDR3 reads TGTGCCTGGAGTGTTCTTTGGGGGGCGAATCAGCCCCAGCATTTT. Its protein is CAWSVLWGANQPQHF. The whole variable domain, filled in from reference TRBV30 and TRBJ1-5, reads SQTIHQWPATLVQPVGSPLSLECTVEGTSNPNLYWYRQAAGRGLQLLFYSVGIGQISSEVPQNLSASRPQDRQFILSSKKLLLSDSGFYLCAWSVLWGANQPQHFGDGTRLSIL.